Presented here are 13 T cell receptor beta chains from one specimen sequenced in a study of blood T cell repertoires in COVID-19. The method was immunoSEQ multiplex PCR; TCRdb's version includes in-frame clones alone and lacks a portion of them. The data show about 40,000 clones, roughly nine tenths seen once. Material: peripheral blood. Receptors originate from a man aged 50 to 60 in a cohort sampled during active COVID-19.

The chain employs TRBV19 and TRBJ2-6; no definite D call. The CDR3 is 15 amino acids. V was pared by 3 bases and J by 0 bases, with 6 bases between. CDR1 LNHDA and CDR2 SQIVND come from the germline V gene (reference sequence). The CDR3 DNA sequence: TGTGCCAGTAGTATTCTGTCCTCTGGGGCCAACGTCCTGACTTTC. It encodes CASSILSSGANVLTF. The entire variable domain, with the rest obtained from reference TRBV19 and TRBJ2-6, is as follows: DGGITQSPKYLFRKEGQNVTLSCEQNLNHDAMYWYRQDPGQGLRLIYYSQIVNDFQKGDIAEGYSVSREKKESFPLTVTSAQKNPTAFYLCASSILSSGANVLTFGAGSRLTVL.

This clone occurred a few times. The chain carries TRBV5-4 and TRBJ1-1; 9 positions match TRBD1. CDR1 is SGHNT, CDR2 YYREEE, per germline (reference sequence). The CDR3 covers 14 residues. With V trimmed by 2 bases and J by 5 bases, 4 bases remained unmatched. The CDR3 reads CASSLVQGATEAFF. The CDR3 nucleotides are TGTGCCAGCAGCTTAGTACAGGGGGCAACTGAAGCTTTCTTT.

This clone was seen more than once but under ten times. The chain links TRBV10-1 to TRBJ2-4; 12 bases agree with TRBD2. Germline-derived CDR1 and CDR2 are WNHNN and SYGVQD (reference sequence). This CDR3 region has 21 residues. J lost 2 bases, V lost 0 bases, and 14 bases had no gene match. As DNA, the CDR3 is TGCGCCAGCAGTGAGTCCCGGACTAGCGGGACCACCCTGGGGCCCAAAAACATTCAGTACTTC. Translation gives CASSESRTSGTTLGPKNIQYF.

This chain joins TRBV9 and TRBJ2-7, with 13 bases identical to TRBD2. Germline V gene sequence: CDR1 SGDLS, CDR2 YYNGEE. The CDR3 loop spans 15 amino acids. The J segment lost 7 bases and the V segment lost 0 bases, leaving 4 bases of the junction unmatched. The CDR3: CASSVGLAGGREQYF. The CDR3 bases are TGTGCCAGCAGCGTAGGACTAGCGGGGGGTCGGGAGCAGTACTTC.

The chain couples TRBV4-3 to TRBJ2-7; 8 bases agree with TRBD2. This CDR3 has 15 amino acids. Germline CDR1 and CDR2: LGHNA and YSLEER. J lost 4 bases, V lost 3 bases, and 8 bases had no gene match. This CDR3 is CASSHGDGGVYEQYF. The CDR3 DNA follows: TGCGCCAGCAGCCACGGGGACGGGGGGGTTTACGAGCAGTACTTC.

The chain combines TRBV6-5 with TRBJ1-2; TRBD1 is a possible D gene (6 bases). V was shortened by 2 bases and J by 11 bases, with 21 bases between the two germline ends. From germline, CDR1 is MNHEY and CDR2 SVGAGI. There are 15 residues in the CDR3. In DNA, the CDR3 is TGTGCCAGCAGTTACGGGACATCGAGCCCCACGAGGTACACCTTC. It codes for CASSYGTSSPTRYTF.

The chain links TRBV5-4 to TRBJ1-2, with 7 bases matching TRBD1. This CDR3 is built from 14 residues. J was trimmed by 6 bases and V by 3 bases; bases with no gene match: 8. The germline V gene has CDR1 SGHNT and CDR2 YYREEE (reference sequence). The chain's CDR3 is CASSWGQIKDGYTF. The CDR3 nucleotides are TGTGCCAGCAGCTGGGGACAGATCAAGGATGGCTACACCTTC.

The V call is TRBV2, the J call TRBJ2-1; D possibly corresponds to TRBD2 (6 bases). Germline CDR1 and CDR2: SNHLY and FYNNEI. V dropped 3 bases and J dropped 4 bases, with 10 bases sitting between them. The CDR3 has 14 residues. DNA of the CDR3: TGTGCCAGCAGTGACGGGACTCCATACAATGAGCAGTTCTTC. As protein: CASSDGTPYNEQFF.

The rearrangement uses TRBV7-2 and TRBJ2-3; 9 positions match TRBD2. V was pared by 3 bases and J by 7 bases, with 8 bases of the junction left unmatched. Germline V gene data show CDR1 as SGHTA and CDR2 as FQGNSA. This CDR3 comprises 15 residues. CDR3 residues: CASSLPGTSSNTQYF. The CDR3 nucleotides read TGTGCCAGCAGCTTGCCCGGGACTAGCTCAAATACGCAGTATTTT. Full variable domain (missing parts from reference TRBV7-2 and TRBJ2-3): GAGVSQSPSNKVTEKGKDVELRCDPISGHTALYWYRQSLGQGLEFLIYFQGNSAPDKSGLPSDRFSAERTGGSVSTLTIQRTQQEDSAVYLCASSLPGTSSNTQYFGPGTRLTVL.

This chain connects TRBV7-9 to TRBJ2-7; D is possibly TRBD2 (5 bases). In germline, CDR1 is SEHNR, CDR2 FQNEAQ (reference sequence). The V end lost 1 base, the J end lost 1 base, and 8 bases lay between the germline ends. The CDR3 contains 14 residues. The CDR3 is CASSLEGGSYEQYF. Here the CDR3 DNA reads TGTGCCAGCAGCTTAGAGGGCGGGTCCTACGAGCAGTACTTC.

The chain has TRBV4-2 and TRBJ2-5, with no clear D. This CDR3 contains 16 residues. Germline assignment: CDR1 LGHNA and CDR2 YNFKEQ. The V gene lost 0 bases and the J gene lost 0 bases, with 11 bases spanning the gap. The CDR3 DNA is TGTGCCAGCAGCCAAGAGGCATCGTTGTACCAAGAGACCCAGTACTTC. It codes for CASSQEASLYQETQYF.

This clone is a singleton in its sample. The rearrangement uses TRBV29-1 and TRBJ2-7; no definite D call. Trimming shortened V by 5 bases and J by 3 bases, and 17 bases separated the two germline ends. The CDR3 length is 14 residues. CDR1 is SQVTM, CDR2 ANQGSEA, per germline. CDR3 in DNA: TGCAGCGTTTCTCCAAAGGCGGATTTCTACGAGCAGTACTTC. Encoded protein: CSVSPKADFYEQYF.

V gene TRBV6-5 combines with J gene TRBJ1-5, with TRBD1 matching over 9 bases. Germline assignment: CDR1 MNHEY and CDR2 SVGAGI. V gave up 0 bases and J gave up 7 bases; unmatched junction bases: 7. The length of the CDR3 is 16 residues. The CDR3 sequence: CASSYSWDRERQPQHF. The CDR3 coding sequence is TGTGCCAGCAGTTACTCGTGGGACAGGGAAAGGCAGCCCCAGCATTTT.